This T cell receptor (beta chain) came from a study of blood T cells in healthy people across ages. Details on this clonotype: One junction end disagrees with the germline gene, perhaps due to a read error.

The CDR3 totals 13 residues. Then a second PCR, running roughly 7 to 11 cycles, was carried out with a sample-barcoded 5' primer and a J-beta primer mix. Every cDNA molecule carried a tag from a template-switch adaptor bearing 12 random nucleotides. MiXCR, run by TCRdb on the 5' RACE reads, gives a single entry per CDR3 protein. The sample carries approximately 1.5 million distinct CDR3 sequences, roughly 32% recorded once. Extraction yielded at least 5 micrograms of total RNA per sample. This TCR was sampled from a woman aged 25 to 39 in good health. This sequence joins TRBV12-3 or TRBV12-4 and TRBJ2-7, with a tentative D call TRBD1 (6 bases). Sample: blood. DNA of the CDR3: TGTGCCGGCAGTTTACACAGGGCCTACGAGCAGTACTTC. Encoded protein: CAGSLHRAYEQYF.